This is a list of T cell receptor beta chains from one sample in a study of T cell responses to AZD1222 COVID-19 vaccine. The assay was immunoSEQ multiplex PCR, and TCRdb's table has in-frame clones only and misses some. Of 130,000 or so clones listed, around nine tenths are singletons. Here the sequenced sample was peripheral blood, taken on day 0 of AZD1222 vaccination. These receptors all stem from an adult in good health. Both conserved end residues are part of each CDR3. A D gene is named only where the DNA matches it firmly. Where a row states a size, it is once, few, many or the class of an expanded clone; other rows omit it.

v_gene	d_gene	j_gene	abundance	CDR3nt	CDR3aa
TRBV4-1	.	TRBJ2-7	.	TGCGCCAGCAGCCCTAAGGGATCCGAGCAGTACTTC	CASSPKGSEQYF
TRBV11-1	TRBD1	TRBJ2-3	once	TGTGCCAGCAGCCTCGGACAGGGGCGAACAGATACGCAGTATTTT	CASSLGQGRTDTQYF
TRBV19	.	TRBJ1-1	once	TGTGCCAGTAGTATAGTACAGGGCCGGACTGAAGCTTTCTTT	CASSIVQGRTEAFF
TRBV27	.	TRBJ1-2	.	TGTGCCAGCAGTTCCGCGACAGGAGTTGGCTACACCTTC	CASSSATGVGYTF
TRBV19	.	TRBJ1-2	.	TGTGCCAGTAGTATAATCCTAACCCCGGGACACCTAACCGCGGGCTACACCTTC	CASSIILTPGHLTAGYTF
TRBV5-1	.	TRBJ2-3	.	TGCGCCAGCAGTCCGATGACTGTGCGTGGCACAGATACGCAGTATTTT	CASSPMTVRGTDTQYF
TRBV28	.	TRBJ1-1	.	TGTGCCAGCAGTCCGGGACCGAACACTGAAGCTTTCTTT	CASSPGPNTEAFF
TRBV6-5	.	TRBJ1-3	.	TGTGCCAGCAGTTACTGGGGGGCTGGTGGAAACACCATATATTTT	CASSYWGAGGNTIYF
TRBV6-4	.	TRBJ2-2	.	TGTGCCAGCAGTGACTCCAACAACCCCGGGGAGCTGTTTTTT	CASSDSNNPGELFF
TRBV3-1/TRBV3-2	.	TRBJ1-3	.	TGTGCCAGCAGCCAAGGAGGGGCCGGAAACACCATATATTTT	CASSQGGAGNTIYF
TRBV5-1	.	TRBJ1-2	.	TGCGCCAGCAGCTTGGCATGGGGAGATGGCTACACCTTC	CASSLAWGDGYTF
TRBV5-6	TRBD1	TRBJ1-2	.	TGTGCCAGCAGCTTGGAAGGACAGGGGTTTTTTGGCTACACCTTC	CASSLEGQGFFGYTF
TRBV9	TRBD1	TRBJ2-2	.	TGTGCCAGCAGCGTAGTTGGGACAGGGAACGGGGAGCTGTTTTTT	CASSVVGTGNGELFF
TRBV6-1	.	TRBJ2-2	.	TGTGCCAGCAGTGTAAACACAGGGTCGCGCACCGGGGAGCTGTTTTTT	CASSVNTGSRTGELFF
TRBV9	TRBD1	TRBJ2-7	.	TGTGCCAGCAGTCCGGGACAGAGCCTCGACGAGCAGTACTTC	CASSPGQSLDEQYF
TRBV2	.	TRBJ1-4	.	TGTGCCAGCAGTGAAGTGACTACGGTCTCCCAAGTTTTT	CASSEVTTVSQVF
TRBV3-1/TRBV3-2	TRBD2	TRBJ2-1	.	TGTGCCAGCAGCCAAGAAGGGACTAGCGGCTACAATGAGCAGTTCTTC	CASSQEGTSGYNEQFF
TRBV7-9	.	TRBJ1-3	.	TGTGCCAGCAGCTTAGCTACAGGCCTACGAAACACCATATATTTT	CASSLATGLRNTIYF
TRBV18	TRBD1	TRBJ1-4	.	TGTGCCAGCTCACCCGGGACAGGCACTAATGAAAAACTGTTTTTT	CASSPGTGTNEKLFF
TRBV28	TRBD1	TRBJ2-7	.	TGTGCCAGCAGTTTGGCGGGACAGGGGGTCTACGAGCAGTACTTC	CASSLAGQGVYEQYF
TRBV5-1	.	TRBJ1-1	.	TGCGCCAGCACCCGGGCCATGGACACTGAAGCTTTCTTT	CASTRAMDTEAFF
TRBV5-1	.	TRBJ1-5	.	TGCGCCAGCAGCGAAAGCGATGGGGCGAGGCAGCCCCAGCATTTT	CASSESDGARQPQHF
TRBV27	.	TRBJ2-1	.	TGTGCCAGCAGTTCTAACACCCTAAGCCTAGTTACCTACAATGAGCAGTTCTTC	CASSSNTLSLVTYNEQFF
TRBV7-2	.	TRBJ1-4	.	TGTGCCAGCAGCCCTCGGGGGGAAGGAGTAAAACTGTTTTTT	CASSPRGEGVKLFF
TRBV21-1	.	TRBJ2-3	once	TGTGCCAGCAGCAGCTCCCGGGAATACCGCACAGATACGCAGTATTTT	CASSSSREYRTDTQYF